This TCR beta chain was identified during a study of T cell repertoires in cytomegalovirus infection. V dropped 2 bases and J dropped 4 bases, with 12 bases sitting between them. From germline, CDR1 is MDHEN and CDR2 SYDVKM. CDR3 length: 15 amino acids. TCRdb reprocessed the reads with MiXCR, giving one entry per CDR3 protein. This sample has some 600,000 distinct CDR3 sequences; 20% to 25% occur once, and the top ten carry roughly 8%. This TCR derives from a human donor in good health (CMV status not recorded). Some clones in this sample may be carry-over from other donors' samples. This chain joins TRBV28 and TRBJ2-1; TRBD1 might be the D (5 bases). Source material: CD8+ T cells from PBMCs. CDR3 DNA: TGTGCCAGCAGTTTAACAGGATTTTTGTACAATGAGCAGTTCTTC. Translated, it gives CASSLTGFLYNEQFF. Full variable domain (missing parts from reference TRBV28 and TRBJ2-1): DVKVTQSSRYLVKRTGEKVFLECVQDMDHENMFWYRQDPGLGLRLIYFSYDVKMKEKGDIPEGYSVSREKKERFSLILESASTNQTSMYLCASSLTGFLYNEQFFGPGTRLTVL.